The clone carrying this TCR beta chain was seen repeatedly, ten times or more. The antigen is not known. The sample is drawn from a study of T cells in Graves' hyperthyroidism and ophthalmopathy. General study points: Separation of ophthalmopathy from stable hyperthyroidism was achieved by a 13 V-J model.

TCR beta CDR3 region amplification was performed from RNA transcripts. When the TCR CDR3 underwent first-round RT-PCR, the HTBI primer set was used. TCRdb re-called the multiplex PCR reads with MiXCR, one entry per CDR3 protein. The sample shows over 350,000 distinct CDR3 sequences, around 15% of them seen only once. Germline V lookup: CDR1 SEHNR, CDR2 FQNEAQ (reference sequence). CDR3 size: 15 residues. Trimming removed 1 base from V and 5 bases from J, with 14 bases in between. What was sequenced was blood. The chain has TRBV7-9 and TRBJ2-5, with D possibly being TRBD1 (7 bases). This sequence was found in a man between 18 and 29 years old with Graves' ophthalmopathy. CDR3 sequence (DNA): TGTGCCAGCAGCTTAGATCAGGGGGGCGCGGAGACCCAGTACTTC. It is translated as CASSLDQGGAETQYF. Full variable domain (rest looked up from reference TRBV7-9 and TRBJ2-5): DTGVSQNPRHKITKRGQNVTFRCDPISEHNRLYWYRQTLGQGPEFLTYFQNEAQLEKSRLLSDRFSAERPKGSFSTLEIQRTEQGDSAMYLCASSLDQGGAETQYFGPGTRLLVL.